These 2 T cell receptor beta chains were all obtained from the same sample, sequenced in a study of CD8+ T cells in alopecia areata. Once RNA had been extracted, it was reverse transcribed into cDNA to act as the sequencing template. The assay was immunoSEQ multiplex PCR, and TCRdb's table has in-frame clones only and misses some. The data show tens of thousands of clones, just over 45% seen once. Treatment noted: oral pan-JAK inhibitor, 5-10 mg twice daily. The source was CD8+ T cells sorted from blood, collected at roughly week 38, from a patient treated with tofacitinib. The origin of the receptors is a human donor with alopecia areata.

The gene calls are TRBV29-1 and TRBJ2-7, with D possibly matching TRBD1 (6 bases). This CDR3 contains 13 residues. Germline CDR1 and CDR2: SQVTM and ANQGSEA. V dropped 6 bases and J dropped 7 bases, with 19 bases sitting between them. Written as DNA, the CDR3 is TGCAGCGTCCGTGGGGGCCTCATCGGGGAGCAGTACTTC. It is translated as CSVRGGLIGEQYF.

The rearrangement links TRBV29-1 to TRBJ2-7, with D unclear. Germline V CDR1 and CDR2: SQVTM, ANQGSEA. This CDR3 has 12 residues. V shed 0 bases and J shed 3 bases, with 6 bases lying between them. The CDR3 sequence: CSVEDRSYEQYF. The CDR3 coding sequence is TGCAGCGTTGAAGATCGGAGCTACGAGCAGTACTTC.